This TCR beta chain is from a study of blood T cells in healthy people across ages. Study as a whole: For every two T cells, template switching captured about one barcoded beta molecule.

Germline V lookup: CDR1 SEHNR, CDR2 FQNEAQ (reference sequence). The length of the CDR3 is 15 residues. V lost 3 bases and J 2 bases, leaving 11 bases between the germline ends. PCR was performed a second time for about 6 to 11 cycles using a sample-barcoded 5' primer and a J-beta primer mix. Each TCR beta cDNA got a 12-nucleotide random molecular identifier. MiXCR, run by TCRdb on the 5' RACE reads, gives a single entry per CDR3 protein. The profile shows hundreds of thousands of distinct CDR3 sequences, just under 25% of them singletons. These same data were also listed under a study on T cells of mothers and their children. As that report states: It was related mother-child pairs that showed slightly higher overlap than unrelated pairs, without reaching significance.

The clonotype comes from a boy younger than 18 in good health. Sequencing input: blood. V gene TRBV7-9 combines with J gene TRBJ1-3; D gene ambiguous. The CDR3 region has the DNA TGTGCCAGCAGCTTTGGGGAGGGTACTGGAAACACCATATATTTT. This sequence encodes CASSFGEGTGNTIYF.